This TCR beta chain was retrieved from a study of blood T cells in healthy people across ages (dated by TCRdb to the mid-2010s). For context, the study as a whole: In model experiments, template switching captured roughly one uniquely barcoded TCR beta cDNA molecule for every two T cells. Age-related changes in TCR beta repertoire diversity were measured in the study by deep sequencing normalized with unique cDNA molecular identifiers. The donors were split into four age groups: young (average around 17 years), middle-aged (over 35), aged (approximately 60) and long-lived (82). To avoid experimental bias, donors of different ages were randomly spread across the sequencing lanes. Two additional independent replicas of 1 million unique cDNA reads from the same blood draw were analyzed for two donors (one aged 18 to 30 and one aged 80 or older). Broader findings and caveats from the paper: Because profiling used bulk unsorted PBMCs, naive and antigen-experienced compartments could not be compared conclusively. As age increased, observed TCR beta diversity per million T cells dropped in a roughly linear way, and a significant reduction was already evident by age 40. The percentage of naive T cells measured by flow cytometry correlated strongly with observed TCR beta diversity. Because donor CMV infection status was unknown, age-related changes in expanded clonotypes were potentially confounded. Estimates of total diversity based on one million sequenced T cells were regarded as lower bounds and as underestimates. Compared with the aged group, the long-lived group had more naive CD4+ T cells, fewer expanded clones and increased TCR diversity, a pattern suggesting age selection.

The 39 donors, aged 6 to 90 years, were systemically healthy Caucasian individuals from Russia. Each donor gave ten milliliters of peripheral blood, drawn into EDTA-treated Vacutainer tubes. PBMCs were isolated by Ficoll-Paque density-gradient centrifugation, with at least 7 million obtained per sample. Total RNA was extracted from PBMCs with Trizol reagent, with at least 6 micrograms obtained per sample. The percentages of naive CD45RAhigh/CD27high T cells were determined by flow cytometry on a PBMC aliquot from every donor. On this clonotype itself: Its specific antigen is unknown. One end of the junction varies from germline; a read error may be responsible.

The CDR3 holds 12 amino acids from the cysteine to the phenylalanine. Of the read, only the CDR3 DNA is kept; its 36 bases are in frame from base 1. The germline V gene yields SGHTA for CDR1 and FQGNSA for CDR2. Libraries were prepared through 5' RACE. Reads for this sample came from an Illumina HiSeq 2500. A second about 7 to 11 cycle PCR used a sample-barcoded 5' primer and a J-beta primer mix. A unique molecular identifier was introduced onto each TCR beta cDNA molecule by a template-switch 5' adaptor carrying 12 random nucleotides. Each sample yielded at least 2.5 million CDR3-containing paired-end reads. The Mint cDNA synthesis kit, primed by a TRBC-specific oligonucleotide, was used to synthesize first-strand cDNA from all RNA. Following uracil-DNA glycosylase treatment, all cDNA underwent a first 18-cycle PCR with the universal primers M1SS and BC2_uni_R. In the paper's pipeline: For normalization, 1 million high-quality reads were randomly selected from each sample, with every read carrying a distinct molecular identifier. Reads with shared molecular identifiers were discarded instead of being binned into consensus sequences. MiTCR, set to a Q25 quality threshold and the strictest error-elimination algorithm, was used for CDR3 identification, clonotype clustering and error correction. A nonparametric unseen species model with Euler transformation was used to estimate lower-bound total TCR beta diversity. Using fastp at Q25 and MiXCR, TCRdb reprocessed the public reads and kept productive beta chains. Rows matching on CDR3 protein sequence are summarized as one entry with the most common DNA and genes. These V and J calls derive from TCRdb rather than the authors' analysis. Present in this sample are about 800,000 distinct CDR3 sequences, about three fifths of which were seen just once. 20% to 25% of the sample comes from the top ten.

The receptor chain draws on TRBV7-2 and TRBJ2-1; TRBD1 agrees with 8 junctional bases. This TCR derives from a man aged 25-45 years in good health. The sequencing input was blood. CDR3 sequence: CAGSLDRDEQFF. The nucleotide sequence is TGTGCCGGCAGCTTGGACAGGGATGAGCAGTTCTTC.